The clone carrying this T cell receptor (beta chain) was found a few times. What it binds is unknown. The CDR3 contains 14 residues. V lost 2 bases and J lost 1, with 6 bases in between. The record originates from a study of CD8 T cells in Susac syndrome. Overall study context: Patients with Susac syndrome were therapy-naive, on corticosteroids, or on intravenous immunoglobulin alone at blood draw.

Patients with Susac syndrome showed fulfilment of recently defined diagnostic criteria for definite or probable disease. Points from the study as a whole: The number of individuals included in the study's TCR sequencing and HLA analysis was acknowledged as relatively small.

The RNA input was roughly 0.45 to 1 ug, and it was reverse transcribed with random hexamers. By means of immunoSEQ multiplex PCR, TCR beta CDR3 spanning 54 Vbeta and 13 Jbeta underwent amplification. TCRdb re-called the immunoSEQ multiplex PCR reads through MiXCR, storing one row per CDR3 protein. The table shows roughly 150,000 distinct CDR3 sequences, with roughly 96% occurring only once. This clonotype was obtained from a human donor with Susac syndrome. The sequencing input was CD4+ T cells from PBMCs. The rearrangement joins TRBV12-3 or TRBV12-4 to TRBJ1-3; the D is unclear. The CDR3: CASSLSGSGNTIYF. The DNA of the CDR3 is TGTGCCAGCAGTTTATCTGGGTCTGGAAACACCATATATTTT.